The 29 T cell receptor beta chains presented below share a single source sample, sequenced in a study of Graves' ophthalmopathy and Graves' hyperthyroidism. RNA transcripts served as template for amplifying TCR beta CDR3 sequences. An initial RT-PCR round employing HTBI primers preceded a second-round multiplex PCR. In TCRdb, the multiplex PCR reads were re-called with MiXCR into one record per CDR3 protein. The data show about 240,000 distinct CDR3 sequences, 40% to 50% seen once. The sequencing sample was made of peripheral blood. These receptors all stem from an adult man with Graves' ophthalmopathy.

This sequence joins TRBV2 and TRBJ1-2; TRBD1 aligns across 7 bases. This CDR3 contains 14 residues. Trimming removed 2 bases from V and 4 bases from J; junction bases left unmatched: 4. Germline assignment: CDR1 SNHLY and CDR2 FYNNEI. The CDR3 loop is CASSERGPSYGYTF. For the CDR3, the DNA is TGTGCCAGCAGTGAAAGGGGGCCCAGCTATGGCTACACCTTC.

This clonotype was seen more than once but under ten times. The chain employs TRBV24-1 and TRBJ1-5; no firm D call. The V end was cut by 1 base, the J end by 8 bases, with 8 bases between. The CDR3 covers 13 residues. Per the germline V gene, CDR1 is KGHDR and CDR2 is SFDVKD. Here the CDR3 DNA reads TGTGCCACCAGTGATTTAAGCCCGAAGCCCCAGCATTTT. Residues: CATSDLSPKPQHF.

This clonotype was detected only once. The chain links TRBV12-3 or TRBV12-4 to TRBJ1-1, with D possibly TRBD1 on 5 matching bases. There are 13 residues in the CDR3. Trimming stripped 6 bases from V and 6 bases from J, with 14 bases between. This chain's CDR3 is CASSHGRVSEAFF. The CDR3 DNA is TGTGCCAGCAGCCACGGCAGGGTGTCTGAAGCTTTCTTT.

This clonotype was counted a few times. A junction end diverges from the germline sequence, so it may reflect a read error. V gene TRBV2 combines with J gene TRBJ2-7; no firm D call. The germline V gene has CDR1 SNHLY and CDR2 FYNNEI. This CDR3 is built from 12 residues. The CDR3 region has the DNA TGTGCCAGCAGGGAAGGGCTCAACGAGCAGTACTTC. The encoded protein is CASREGLNEQYF.

Concerning this clonotype itself: Because it lacks the conserved phenylalanine or tryptophan at the end, this CDR3 is likely a read error. The rearrangement links TRBV20-1 to TRBJ1-1; 11 positions match TRBD1. The CDR3 consists of 16 residues. J was trimmed by 3 bases and V by 0 bases; bases with no gene match: 6. CDR1 is DFQATT, CDR2 SNEGSKA, per germline (reference sequence). This CDR3 is CSARDPRTGGYTEAFS. DNA for the CDR3: TGCAGTGCTAGAGATCCCCGGACAGGGGGCTACACTGAAGCTTTCTCT.

The chain uses TRBV6-5 and TRBJ1-3; 7 nucleotides match TRBD1. CDR3 length: 15 residues. V lost 6 bases to trimming and J lost 6 bases; unmatched junction nucleotides: 11. CDR1 is MNHEY and CDR2 is SVGAGI in the germline V gene. The CDR3 protein is CASSKRTGQKNTIYF. DNA for the CDR3: TGTGCCAGCAGCAAGCGGACAGGACAGAAAAACACCATATATTTT.

The V and J genes are TRBV3-1 and TRBJ2-7; 9 bases are a match to TRBD1. The CDR3 totals 17 residues. Germline lookup yields CDR1 LGHDT and CDR2 YNNKEL (reference sequence). The V segment lost 0 bases and the J segment 4 bases; nucleotides outside the gene matches: 10. The CDR3 reads CASSQDRGDRAGYEQYF. In DNA form, the CDR3 reads TGTGCCAGCAGCCAAGATAGGGGGGACAGGGCTGGATACGAGCAGTACTTC.

The rearrangement uses TRBV10-3 and TRBJ1-5; D call uncertain. Trimming took 7 bases from V and 4 from J, leaving 11 bases between them. Germline V lookup: CDR1 ENHRY, CDR2 SYGVKD. CDR3 length: 13 residues. In DNA form, the CDR3 reads TGTGCCATCACCCTCGACCTGAATCAGCCCCAGCATTTT. Its protein product is CAITLDLNQPQHF.

DNA of the CDR3: TGTGCCAGCAGCTGGGACAGGATATCCTACGAGCAGTACTTC. Protein: CASSWDRISYEQYF. The V gene is TRBV7-8, the J gene TRBJ2-7; 8 bases match TRBD1. In germline, CDR1 is SGHVS, CDR2 FQNEAQ. The V and J ends lost 4 bases and 1 base, in that order; junction bases with no gene match: 3. The CDR3 contains 14 residues. Drawing the rest from reference TRBV7-8 and TRBJ2-7, the complete variable domain is GAGVSQSPRYKVAKRGQDVALRCDPISGHVSLFWYQQALGQGPEFLTYFQNEAQLDKSGLPSDRFFAERPEGSVSTLKIQRTQQEDSAVYLCASSWDRISYEQYFGPGTRLTVT.

This clonotype has a count of ten or more. The rearrangement links TRBV25-1 to TRBJ1-2; D not resolved. The CDR3 is 12 residues long. The germline CDR1 and CDR2 sequences are MGHDK and SYGVNS. Trimming shortened V by 0 bases and J by 6 bases, and 5 bases separated the two germline ends. CDR3 in DNA: TGTGCCAGCAGTGAATACGGGGATGGCTACACCTTC. It translates to CASSEYGDGYTF.

The chain links TRBV6-5 to TRBJ1-2; 8 bases are a match to TRBD1. CDR3 length: 13 residues. V trimming: 2 bases; J trimming: 6 bases; junction bases outside the gene matches: 2. The germline CDR1 and CDR2 sequences are MNHEY and SVGAGI. CDR3 sequence reads: CASSYRQGNGYTF. The CDR3 nucleotides read TGTGCCAGCAGTTACCGACAGGGGAATGGCTACACCTTC.

This sequence joins TRBV20-1 and TRBJ1-5; D gene ambiguous. The CDR3 consists of 12 residues. With 3 bases removed from V and 4 bases from J, the gap between germline ends came to 7 bases. CDR1 DFQATT and CDR2 SNEGSKA come from the germline V gene (reference sequence). This chain's CDR3 is CSASEVNQPQHF. CDR3 bases: TGCAGTGCTAGTGAGGTTAATCAGCCCCAGCATTTT.

The chain links TRBV19 to TRBJ1-2; TRBD1 agrees at 7 bases. Unmatched junction bases numbered 4, after V lost 7 bases and J lost 2 bases. The CDR3 consists of 13 residues. CDR1 is LNHDA, CDR2 SQIVND, per germline (reference sequence). The CDR3 region is CASNPGQNYGYTF. CDR3 bases: TGTGCCAGTAACCCGGGACAGAACTATGGCTACACCTTC.

The rearrangement uses TRBV15 and TRBJ2-7, with D perhaps given as TRBD1 or TRBD2 (5 bases each). Between the trimmed V and J ends, which lost 5 bases and 1 base, there was a span of 18 bases. In germline, CDR1 is LNHNV, CDR2 YYDKDF (reference sequence). The CDR3 is 16 amino acids. For the CDR3, the DNA is TGTGCCACCAGCGGTCCAGGGACGCACGTATCCTACGAGCAGTACTTC. This encodes CATSGPGTHVSYEQYF.

Here the CDR3 reads CASSTYRDRTGNTIYF. The CDR3, as DNA: TGTGCCAGCAGTACATACCGGGACCGTACTGGAAACACCATATATTTT. V and J are TRBV12-3 or TRBV12-4 and TRBJ1-3, with D maybe TRBD1 (5 bases). The CDR3 loop spans 16 amino acids. The V end was cut by 5 bases, the J end by 2 bases, with 16 bases between.

For this clonotype: This may be a read error, as it is one base from a much larger clone. The rearrangement links TRBV10-3 to TRBJ1-1, with D unresolved. Per the germline V gene, CDR1 is ENHRY and CDR2 is SYGVKD. The CDR3 has 14 residues. Between the trimmed V and J ends, which lost 5 bases and 0 bases, there was a span of 10 bases. Here the CDR3 reads CAISFENMNTEAFF. The CDR3 DNA sequence: TGTGCCATCAGTTTTGAGAACATGAACACTGAAGCTTTCTTT.

The rearrangement joins TRBV3-1 to TRBJ2-7; D gene unclear. The CDR3 is 14 residues long. From germline, CDR1 is LGHDT and CDR2 YNNKEL (reference sequence). V was pared by 0 bases and J by 4 bases, with 10 bases between. Here the CDR3 DNA reads TGTGCCAGCAGCCAAGAAATTATGGGGTACGAGCAGTACTTC. Translating gives CASSQEIMGYEQYF.

This sequence joins TRBV10-2 and TRBJ2-5; a weak D match, TRBD1 (7 bases). Trimming removed 6 bases from V and 5 bases from J, with 13 bases in between. The CDR3 is made up of 13 amino acids. Germline values: CDR1 WSHSY, CDR2 SAAADI. The CDR3 sequence is CASRQGTWETQYF. As DNA, the CDR3 is TGCGCCAGCAGACAGGGGACTTGGGAGACCCAGTACTTC.

This clonotype was seen a few times. The chain carries TRBV9 and TRBJ1-6; D gene uncertain. The V end lost 4 bases, the J end lost 0 bases, and 11 bases lay between the germline ends. In germline, CDR1 is SGDLS, CDR2 YYNGEE. The CDR3 spans 16 residues. As DNA, the CDR3 is TGTGCCAGCAGCCAATCCTCGGTCTCCTATAATTCACCCCTCCACTTT. Its translation: CASSQSSVSYNSPLHF.

This clonotype has a single count. This chain links TRBV5-1 with TRBJ1-1, with no clear D. Trimming took off 0 bases at V and 0 bases at J, with 9 bases between the two ends. The CDR3 extends over 15 amino acids. Germline values: CDR1 SGHRS, CDR2 YFSETQ. The CDR3 coding sequence is TGCGCCAGCAGCTTGGTACGACATCTGAACACTGAAGCTTTCTTT. Its protein product is CASSLVRHLNTEAFF. Full variable domain (remainder filled in from reference TRBV5-1 and TRBJ1-1): KAGVTQTPRYLIKTRGQQVTLSCSPISGHRSVSWYQQTPGQGLQFLFEYFSETQRNKGNFPGRFSGRQFSNSRSEMNVSTLELGDSALYLCASSLVRHLNTEAFFGQGTRLTVV.

V usage is TRBV29-1 and J usage is TRBJ2-7; 7 bases align to TRBD2. The CDR3 runs 10 residues. Germline lookup yields CDR1 SQVTM and CDR2 ANQGSEA. Trimming removed 6 bases from V and 6 bases from J; junction bases left unmatched: 2. DNA of the CDR3: TGCAGCGTGGGGGGGGGCGAGCAGTACTTC. The encoded protein is CSVGGGEQYF.

The chain uses TRBV19 and TRBJ1-4, with D uncertain. With 3 bases removed from V and 4 bases from J, the gap between germline ends came to 15 bases. The CDR3 is made up of 16 amino acids. In germline, CDR1 is LNHDA, CDR2 SQIVND (reference sequence). The CDR3 bases are TGTGCCAGTAGTATTGGACCCGGTGCCGTTAATGAAAAACTGTTTTTT. As protein: CASSIGPGAVNEKLFF.

The J gene is TRBJ1-1, the V gene TRBV25-1, with D maybe TRBD1 (5 bases). The CDR3 runs to 12 residues. CDR1 is MGHDK, CDR2 SYGVNS, per germline. The V end lost 7 bases, the J end lost 4 bases, and 10 bases lay between the germline ends. CDR3 region: CASKGQVTEAFF. CDR3 nucleotide sequence: TGTGCCAGCAAGGGGCAGGTCACTGAAGCTTTCTTT.

In this sample, this clonotype turned up many times. J is TRBJ2-7 and V is TRBV10-3; tentatively, D is TRBD2 (5 bases). Trimming shortened V by 4 bases and J by 7 bases, and 11 bases separated the two germline ends. This CDR3 is built from 12 residues. Germline CDR1 is ENHRY and CDR2 is SYGVKD. The CDR3 DNA is TGTGCCATCAGTGGGACTGCAGTAGAGCAGTACTTC. It specifies CAISGTAVEQYF.

This clonotype has a handful of counts. A junction end diverges from the germline sequence, so it may reflect a read error. V is TRBV20-1 and J is TRBJ2-7; D might be TRBD1 or TRBD2, each matching 5 bases. The CDR3 has 13 amino acids. Germline lookup yields CDR1 DFQATT and CDR2 SNEGSKA (reference sequence). The CDR3 DNA sequence: TGCAGTGCTAGAAGGGACGGCTCCCACGAGCAGTACTTC. Encoded protein: CSARRDGSHEQYF.

This clonotype has a handful of counts. A much more abundant neighbour one base away suggests this may be a read error. The J gene is TRBJ1-2, the V gene TRBV25-1; D gene uncertain. The V gene's germline CDR1 is MGHDK and CDR2 SYGVNS. The CDR3 has 13 amino acids. The chain's CDR3 is CASNEFGIYGYTF. Written as DNA, the CDR3 is TGTGCCAGCAATGAATTCGGGATATATGGCTACACCTTC.

This sequence joins TRBV20-1 and TRBJ1-1; the D gene is possibly TRBD1 (6 bases). The V gene's germline CDR1 is DFQATT and CDR2 SNEGSKA (reference sequence). The CDR3 spans 14 residues. Trimming took off 6 bases at V and 5 bases at J, with 19 bases between the two ends. CDR3 protein: CSATLGGDKTEAFF. CDR3 bases: TGCAGTGCCACTTTGGGGGGGGACAAGACTGAAGCTTTCTTT.

At least ten counts were recorded for this clonotype. The rearrangement uses TRBV10-3 and TRBJ2-7, with 8 positions matching TRBD1. The CDR3 contains 15 residues. The V gene's germline CDR1 is ENHRY and CDR2 SYGVKD. V lost 2 bases and J lost 2; bases outside the gene matches: 5. CDR3 nucleotide sequence: TGTGCCATCAGTGAGCACCGGACAGGGACCTACGAGCAGTACTTC. It yields the protein CAISEHRTGTYEQYF.

This clonotype was observed a handful of times. V and J are TRBV12-3 or TRBV12-4 and TRBJ1-2; the D gene is possibly TRBD1 (5 bases). Trimming left V 6 bases short and J 8 bases short, with 16 bases between. The CDR3 sequence is 13 residues long. CDR3 region: CASSLGGVGGYTF. The DNA of the CDR3 is TGTGCCAGCAGCTTGGGGGGGGTAGGAGGCTACACCTTC.